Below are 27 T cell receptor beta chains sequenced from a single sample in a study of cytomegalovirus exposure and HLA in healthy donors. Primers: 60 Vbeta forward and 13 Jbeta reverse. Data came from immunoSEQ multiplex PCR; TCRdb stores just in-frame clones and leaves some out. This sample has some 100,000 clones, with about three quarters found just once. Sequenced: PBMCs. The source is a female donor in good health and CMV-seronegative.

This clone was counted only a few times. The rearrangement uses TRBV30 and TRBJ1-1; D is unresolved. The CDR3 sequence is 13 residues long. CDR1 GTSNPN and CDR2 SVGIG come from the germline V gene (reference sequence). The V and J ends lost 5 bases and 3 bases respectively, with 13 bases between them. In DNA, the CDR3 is TGTGCCTGGTCGTCCTTTGGAGACACTGAAGCTTTCTTT. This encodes CAWSSFGDTEAFF.

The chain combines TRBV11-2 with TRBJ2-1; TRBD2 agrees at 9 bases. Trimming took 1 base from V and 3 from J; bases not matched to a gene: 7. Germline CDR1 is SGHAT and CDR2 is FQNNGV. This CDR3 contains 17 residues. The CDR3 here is CASSLGGGLAGYNEQFF. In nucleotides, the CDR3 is TGTGCCAGCAGCTTAGGGGGGGGACTAGCCGGCTACAATGAGCAGTTCTTC.

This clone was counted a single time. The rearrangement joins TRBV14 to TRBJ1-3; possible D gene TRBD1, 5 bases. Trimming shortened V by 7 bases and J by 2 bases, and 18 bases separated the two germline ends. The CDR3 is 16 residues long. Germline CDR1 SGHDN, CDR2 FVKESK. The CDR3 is CASKERGPRAGNTIYF. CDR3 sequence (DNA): TGTGCCAGCAAGGAGAGAGGACCCAGGGCTGGAAACACCATATATTTT.

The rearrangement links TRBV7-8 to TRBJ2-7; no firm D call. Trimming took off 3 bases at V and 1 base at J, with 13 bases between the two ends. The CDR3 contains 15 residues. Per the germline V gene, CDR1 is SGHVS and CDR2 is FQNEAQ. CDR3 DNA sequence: TGTGCCAGCAGCTTGTCCCAACACCTTTCCTACGAGCAGTACTTC. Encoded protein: CASSLSQHLSYEQYF.

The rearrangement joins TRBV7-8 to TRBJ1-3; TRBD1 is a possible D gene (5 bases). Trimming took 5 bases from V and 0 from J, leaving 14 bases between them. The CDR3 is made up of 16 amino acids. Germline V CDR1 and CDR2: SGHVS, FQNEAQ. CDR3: CASSPRQTDSGNTIYF. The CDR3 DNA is TGTGCCAGCAGCCCTCGACAGACGGACTCTGGAAACACCATATATTTT.

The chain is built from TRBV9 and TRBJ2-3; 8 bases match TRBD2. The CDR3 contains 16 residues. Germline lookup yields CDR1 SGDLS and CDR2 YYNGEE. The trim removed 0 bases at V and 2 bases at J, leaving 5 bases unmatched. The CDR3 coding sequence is TGTGCCAGCAGCGTAGGGGCGGGGGGATTCACAGATACGCAGTATTTT. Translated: CASSVGAGGFTDTQYF.

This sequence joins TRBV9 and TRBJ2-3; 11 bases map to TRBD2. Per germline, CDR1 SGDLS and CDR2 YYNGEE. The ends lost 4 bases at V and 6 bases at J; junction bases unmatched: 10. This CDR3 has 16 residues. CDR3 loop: CASSPRLAGGLDTQYF. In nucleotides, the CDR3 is TGTGCCAGCAGCCCCCGGCTAGCGGGGGGCCTGGATACGCAGTATTTT.

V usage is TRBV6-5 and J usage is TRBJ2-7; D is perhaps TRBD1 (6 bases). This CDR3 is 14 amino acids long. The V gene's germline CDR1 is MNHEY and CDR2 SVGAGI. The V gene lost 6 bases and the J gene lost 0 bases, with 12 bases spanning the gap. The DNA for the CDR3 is TGTGCCAGCAGCCGCGACAGGACCTCCTACGAGCAGTACTTC. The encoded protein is CASSRDRTSYEQYF.

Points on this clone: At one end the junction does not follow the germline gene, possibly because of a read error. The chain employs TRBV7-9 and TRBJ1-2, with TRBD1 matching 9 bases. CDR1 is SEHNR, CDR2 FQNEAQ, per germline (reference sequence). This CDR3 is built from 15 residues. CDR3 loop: CSSSNRDRVLEGYTF. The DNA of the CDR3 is TGTTCCAGCAGCAACCGGGACAGGGTATTAGAGGGCTACACCTTC. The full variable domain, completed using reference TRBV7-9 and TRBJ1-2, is DTGVSQNPRHKITKRGQNVTFRCDPISEHNRLYWYRQTLGQGPEFLTYFQNEAQLEKSRLLSDRFSAERPKGSFSTLEIQRTEQGDSAMYLCSSSNRDRVLEGYTFGSGTRLTVV.

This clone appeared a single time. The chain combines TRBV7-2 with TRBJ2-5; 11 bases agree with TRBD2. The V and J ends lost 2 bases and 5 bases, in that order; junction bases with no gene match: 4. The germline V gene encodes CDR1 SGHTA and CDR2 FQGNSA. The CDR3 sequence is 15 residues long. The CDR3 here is CASSLTSGGVETQYF. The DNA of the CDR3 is TGTGCCAGCAGCTTAACTAGCGGGGGTGTCGAGACCCAGTACTTC.

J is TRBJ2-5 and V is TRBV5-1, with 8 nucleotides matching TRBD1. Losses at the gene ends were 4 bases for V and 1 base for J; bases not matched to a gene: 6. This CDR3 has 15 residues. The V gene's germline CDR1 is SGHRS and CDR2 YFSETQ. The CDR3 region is CASSPITGGQETQYF. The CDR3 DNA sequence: TGCGCCAGCAGCCCCATTACAGGGGGCCAAGAGACCCAGTACTTC.

For the CDR3, the DNA is TGCGCCAGCAGCCAAGATGCACAGGGTCTTTCCTACGAGCAGTACTTC. It yields the protein CASSQDAQGLSYEQYF. The V gene is TRBV4-1, the J gene TRBJ2-7; D might be TRBD1 (6 bases). There are 16 residues in the CDR3. Germline V gene data show CDR1 as MGHRA and CDR2 as YSYEKL. Trimming pared 0 bases from V and 1 base from J, leaving 13 bases between.

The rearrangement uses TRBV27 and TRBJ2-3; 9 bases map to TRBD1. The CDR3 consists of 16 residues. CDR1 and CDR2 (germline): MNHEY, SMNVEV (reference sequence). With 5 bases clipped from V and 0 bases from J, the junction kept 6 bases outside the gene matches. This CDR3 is CASSTDRGPSTDTQYF. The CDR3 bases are TGTGCCAGCAGTACGGACAGGGGCCCTAGCACAGATACGCAGTATTTT.

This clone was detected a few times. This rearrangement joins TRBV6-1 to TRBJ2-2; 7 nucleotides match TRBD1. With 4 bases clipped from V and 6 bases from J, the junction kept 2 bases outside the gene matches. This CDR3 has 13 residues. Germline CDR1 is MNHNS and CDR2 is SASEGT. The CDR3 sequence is CASSATGAGELFF. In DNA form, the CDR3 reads TGTGCCAGCAGTGCAACAGGGGCCGGGGAGCTGTTTTTT.

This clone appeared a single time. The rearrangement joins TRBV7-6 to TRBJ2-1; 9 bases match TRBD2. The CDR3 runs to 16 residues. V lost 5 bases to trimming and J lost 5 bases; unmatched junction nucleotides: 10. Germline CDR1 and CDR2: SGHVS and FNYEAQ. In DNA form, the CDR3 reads TGTGCCAGCAGCACGCTCAGCGGGGGGTCACACAATGAGCAGTTCTTC. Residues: CASSTLSGGSHNEQFF.

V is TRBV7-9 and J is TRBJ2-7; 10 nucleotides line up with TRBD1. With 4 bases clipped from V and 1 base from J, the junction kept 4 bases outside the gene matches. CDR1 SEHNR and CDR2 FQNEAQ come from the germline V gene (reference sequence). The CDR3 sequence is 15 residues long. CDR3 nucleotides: TGTGCCAGCAGCTCAGGACAGGGGGATTCCTACGAGCAGTACTTC. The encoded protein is CASSSGQGDSYEQYF.

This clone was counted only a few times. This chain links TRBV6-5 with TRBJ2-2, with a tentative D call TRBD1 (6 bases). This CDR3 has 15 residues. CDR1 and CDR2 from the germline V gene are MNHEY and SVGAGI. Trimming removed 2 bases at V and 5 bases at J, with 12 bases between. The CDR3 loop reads CASSYRDTQTGELFF. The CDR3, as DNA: TGTGCCAGCAGTTACAGGGACACACAAACCGGGGAGCTGTTTTTT.

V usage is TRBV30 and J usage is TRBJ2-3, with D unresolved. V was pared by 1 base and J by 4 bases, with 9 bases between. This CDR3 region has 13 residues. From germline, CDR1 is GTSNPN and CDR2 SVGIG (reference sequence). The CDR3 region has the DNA TGTGCCTGGAGTGGGTTAGCTCCAGATACGCAGTATTTT. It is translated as CAWSGLAPDTQYF.

In DNA form, the CDR3 reads TGTGCCCCAGCTGGGGAGGGGCCGATGAACACTGAAGCTTTCTTT. Its translation is CAPAGEGPMNTEAFF. V usage is TRBV2 and J usage is TRBJ1-1; a weak D match, TRBD1 (5 bases). CDR1 is SNHLY, CDR2 FYNNEI, per germline. V was pared by 11 bases and J by 0 bases, with 19 bases between. The CDR3 extends over 15 amino acids.

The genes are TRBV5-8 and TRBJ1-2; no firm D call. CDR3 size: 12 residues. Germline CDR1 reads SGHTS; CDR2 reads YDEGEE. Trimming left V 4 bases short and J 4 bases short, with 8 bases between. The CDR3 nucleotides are TGTGCCAGCAGCCTGGACTTCTATGGCTACACCTTC. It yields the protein CASSLDFYGYTF.

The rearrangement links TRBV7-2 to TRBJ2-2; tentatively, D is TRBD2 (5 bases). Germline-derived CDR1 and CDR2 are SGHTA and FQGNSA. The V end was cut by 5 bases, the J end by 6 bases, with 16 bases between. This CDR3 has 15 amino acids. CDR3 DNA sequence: TGTGCCAGCAGCCCATTACTAGGAACCGCCGGGGAGCTGTTTTTT. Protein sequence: CASSPLLGTAGELFF. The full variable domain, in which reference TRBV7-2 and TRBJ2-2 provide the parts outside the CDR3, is GAGVSQSPSNKVTEKGKDVELRCDPISGHTALYWYRQSLGQGLEFLIYFQGNSAPDKSGLPSDRFSAERTGGSVSTLTIQRTQQEDSAVYLCASSPLLGTAGELFFGEGSRLTVL.

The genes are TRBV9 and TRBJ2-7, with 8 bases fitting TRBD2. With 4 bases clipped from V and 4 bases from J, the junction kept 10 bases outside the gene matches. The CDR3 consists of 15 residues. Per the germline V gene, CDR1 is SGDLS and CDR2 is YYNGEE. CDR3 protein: CASSPGGGSAYEQYF. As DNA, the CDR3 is TGTGCCAGCAGCCCCGGGGGGGGTTCTGCTTACGAGCAGTACTTC.

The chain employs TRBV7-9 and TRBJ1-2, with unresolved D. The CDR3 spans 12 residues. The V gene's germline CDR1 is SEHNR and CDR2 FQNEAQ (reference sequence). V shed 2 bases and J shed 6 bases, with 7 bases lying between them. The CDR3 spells CASSLRPHGYTF. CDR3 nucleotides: TGTGCCAGCAGCTTACGTCCCCATGGCTACACCTTC.

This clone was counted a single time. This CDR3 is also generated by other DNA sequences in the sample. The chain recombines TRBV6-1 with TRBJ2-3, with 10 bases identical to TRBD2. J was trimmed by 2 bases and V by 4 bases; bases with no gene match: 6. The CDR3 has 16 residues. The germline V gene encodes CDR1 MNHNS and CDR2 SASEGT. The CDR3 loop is CASSALAGGLTDTQYF. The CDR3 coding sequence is TGTGCCAGCAGTGCCTTAGCGGGAGGCCTCACAGATACGCAGTATTTT.

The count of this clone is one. The CDR3 sequence is CASSLRSSTAAYGYTF. The CDR3 DNA sequence: TGTGCCAGCAGCTTAAGATCCTCCACCGCGGCCTATGGCTACACCTTC. V and J are TRBV7-2 and TRBJ1-2; D unresolved. Germline assignment: CDR1 SGHTA and CDR2 FQGNSA. The CDR3 totals 16 residues. The V and J ends lost 2 bases and 4 bases respectively, with 17 bases between them.

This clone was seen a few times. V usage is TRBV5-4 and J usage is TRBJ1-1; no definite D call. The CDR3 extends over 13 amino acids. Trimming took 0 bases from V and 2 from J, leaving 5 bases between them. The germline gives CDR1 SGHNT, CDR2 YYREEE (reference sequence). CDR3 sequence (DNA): TGTGCCAGCAGCTTGGACAGAAACACTGAAGCTTTCTTT. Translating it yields CASSLDRNTEAFF.

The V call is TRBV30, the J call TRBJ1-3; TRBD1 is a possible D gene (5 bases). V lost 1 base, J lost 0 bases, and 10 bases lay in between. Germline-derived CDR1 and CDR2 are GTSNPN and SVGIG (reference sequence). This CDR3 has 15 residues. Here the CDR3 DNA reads TGTGCCTGGAGTGGACCCAGGGTCTCTGGAAACACCATATATTTT. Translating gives CAWSGPRVSGNTIYF.